A single sample gave rise to the 11 T cell receptor beta chains below, sequenced in a study of human T cells and chemical hapten exposure. TCRdb re-called the RACE reads with MiXCR, one entry per CDR3 protein. The sample holds around 120,000 distinct CDR3 sequences; approximately 12% are singletons and the top ten take around 2.8%. Described time point: pre-sensitization, week 0. Treatment described: therapeutic diphenylcyclopropenone sensitization with weekly scalp DPC. The material was whole blood, obtained in connection with sensitization to the hapten diphenylcyclopropenone (DPC). The receptor source for this set is a woman between 18 and 29 years old with alopecia areata. Some clones in this sample may be carry-over from other donors' samples.

V is TRBV20-1 and J is TRBJ1-4; perhaps TRBD1 as D (6 bases). The CDR3 contains 13 residues. The germline CDR1 and CDR2 sequences are DFQATT and SNEGSKA (reference sequence). Trimming cost V 7 bases and J 5 bases, with 14 bases left between them. The DNA for the CDR3 is TGCAGTGTAAGGACAGAGCAAAATGAAAAACTGTTTTTT. This sequence encodes CSVRTEQNEKLFF.

This clonotype has at least ten counts. The rearrangement joins TRBV20-1 to TRBJ1-1; D is perhaps TRBD1 (6 bases). The CDR3 totals 12 residues. CDR1 is DFQATT, CDR2 SNEGSKA, per germline (reference sequence). The V and J ends lost 6 bases and 11 bases respectively, with 19 bases between them. The DNA of the CDR3 is TGCAGTGCCAAACGGGGGCGAGGTGGGGCTTTCTTT. Its protein product is CSAKRGRGGAFF.

This clonotype occurred a few times. The CDR3 region is CASSLARSSGWSSYNEQFF. The CDR3 DNA is TGCGCCAGCAGCTTGGCCAGGTCTAGCGGATGGAGCTCCTACAATGAGCAGTTCTTC. This sequence joins TRBV5-1 and TRBJ2-1; the match to TRBD2 covers 7 bases. The CDR3 spans 19 residues. After removal of 0 bases from V and 0 bases from J, the junction contained 12 bases not matched to a gene. Looked up from germline, CDR1 is SGHRS and CDR2 is YFSETQ.

This clonotype was observed many times. This chain uses TRBV7-2 with TRBJ1-6; D unclear. The V end lost 3 bases, the J end lost 10 bases, and 13 bases lay between the germline ends. Germline CDR1 SGHTA, CDR2 FQGNSA. The CDR3 runs 14 residues. CDR3 in amino acids: CASSLTIGRSPLHF. CDR3 sequence (DNA): TGTGCCAGCAGCTTGACGATAGGGCGCTCACCCCTCCACTTT.

This clonotype was seen at least ten times. V gene TRBV7-2 combines with J gene TRBJ2-7, with 7 bases that match TRBD1. In germline, CDR1 is SGHTA, CDR2 FQGNSA. CDR3 length: 15 residues. Trimming cost V 1 base and J 2 bases; bases outside gene matches: 5. For the CDR3, the DNA is TGTGCCAGCAGCTTAGGAAAAGGGGGCGCCTACGAGCAGTACTTC. Its protein is CASSLGKGGAYEQYF.

This clonotype was seen many times. The rearrangement links TRBV11-2 to TRBJ2-1; 13 bases line up with TRBD2. Trimming cost V 4 bases and J 9 bases; bases outside gene matches: 6. CDR1 is SGHAT and CDR2 is FQNNGV in the germline V gene. The CDR3 is 15 amino acids. Written as DNA, the CDR3 is TGTGCCAGCAGCTCACGGACTAGCGGGGGTCTTGAGCAGTTCTTC. Its translation: CASSSRTSGGLEQFF. The variable domain in full, with the rest retrieved from reference TRBV11-2 and TRBJ2-1, is EAGVAQSPRYKIIEKRQSVAFWCNPISGHATLYWYQQILGQGPKLLIQFQNNGVVDDSQLPKDRFSAERLKGVDSTLKIQPAKLEDSAVYLCASSSRTSGGLEQFFGPGTRLTVL.

This clonotype showed up many times. The chain has TRBV6-2 or TRBV6-3 and TRBJ2-1, with D perhaps given as TRBD1 or TRBD2 (5 bases each). Germline loops: CDR1 MNHEY, CDR2 SVGEGT. V lost 1 base to trimming and J lost 9 bases, with 13 bases between them. The CDR3 contains 14 residues. The CDR3 is CASSYYGPRGEQFF. The CDR3 DNA reads as TGTGCCAGCAGTTACTATGGACCGAGGGGTGAGCAGTTCTTC.

This clonotype was seen a few times. The chain recombines TRBV6-2 or TRBV6-3 with TRBJ2-6; D is unresolved. Per the germline V gene, CDR1 is MNHEY and CDR2 is SVGEGT. The V and J ends lost 0 bases and 0 bases respectively, with 6 bases between them. CDR3 length equals 16 residues. CDR3 region: CASSYSFLSGANVLTF. The CDR3 coding sequence is TGTGCCAGCAGTTACTCGTTCCTCTCTGGGGCCAACGTCCTGACTTTC.

This clonotype has a count of ten or more. V is TRBV20-1 and J is TRBJ1-5, with 7 bases aligning to TRBD1. V was pared by 4 bases and J by 5 bases, with 5 bases of the junction left unmatched. CDR3 length: 13 residues. Germline-derived CDR1 and CDR2 are DFQATT and SNEGSKA (reference sequence). CDR3 residues: CSATAQGDQPQHF. In nucleotides, the CDR3 is TGCAGTGCTACGGCCCAGGGGGATCAGCCCCAGCATTTT.

The chain couples TRBV29-1 to TRBJ2-3, with D possibly matching TRBD2 (7 bases). Germline values: CDR1 SQVTM, CDR2 ANQGSEA. V dropped 5 bases and J dropped 4 bases, with 13 bases sitting between them. The CDR3 extends over 13 amino acids. The CDR3 DNA is TGCAGCGTTATAGGGGAGGGGGCAGATACGCAGTATTTT. Residues: CSVIGEGADTQYF.

This clonotype has more than one count but fewer than ten. The chain joins TRBV20-1 to TRBJ2-1; perhaps TRBD1 as D (6 bases). This CDR3 region has 11 residues. The germline CDR1 and CDR2 sequences are DFQATT and SNEGSKA (reference sequence). Deletions cut 6 bases from V and 7 bases from J, with 10 bases between. In nucleotides, the CDR3 is TGCAGTGCCATTAGGGGGAATGAGCAGTTCTTC. Protein product: CSAIRGNEQFF.